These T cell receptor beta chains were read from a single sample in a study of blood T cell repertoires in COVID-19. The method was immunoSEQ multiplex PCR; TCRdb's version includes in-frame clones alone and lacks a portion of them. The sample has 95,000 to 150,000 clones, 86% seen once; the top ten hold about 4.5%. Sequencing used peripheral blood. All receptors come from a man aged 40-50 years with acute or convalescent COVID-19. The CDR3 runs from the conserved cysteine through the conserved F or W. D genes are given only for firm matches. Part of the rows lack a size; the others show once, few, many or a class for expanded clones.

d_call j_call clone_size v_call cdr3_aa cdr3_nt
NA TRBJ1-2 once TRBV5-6 CASSWATRGYGYTF TGTGCCAGCAGCTGGGCGACCAGGGGTTATGGCTACACCTTC
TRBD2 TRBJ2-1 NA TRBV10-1 CASSELASGRGEQFF TGCGCCAGCAGTGAGCTGGCTAGCGGGAGAGGTGAGCAGTTCTTC
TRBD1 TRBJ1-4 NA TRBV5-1 CASSSTTGGAYEKLFF TGCGCCAGCAGCTCTACAACAGGGGGCGCGTATGAAAAACTGTTTTTT
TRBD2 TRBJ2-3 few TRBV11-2 CASSLVGARLAGGTDTQYF TGTGCCAGCAGCTTAGTAGGGGCCCGCTTAGCGGGGGGCACAGATACGCAGTATTTT
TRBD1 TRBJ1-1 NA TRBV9 CASSAWTGDEAFF TGTGCCAGCAGCGCCTGGACAGGAGATGAAGCTTTCTTT
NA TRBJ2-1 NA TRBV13 CASSGRDFFNEQFF TGTGCCAGCAGCGGGCGGGACTTTTTCAATGAGCAGTTCTTC
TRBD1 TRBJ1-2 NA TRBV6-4 CASSPGQGTYGYTF TGTGCCAGCAGCCCGGGACAGGGAACCTATGGCTACACCTTC
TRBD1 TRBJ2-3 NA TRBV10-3 CAITLATGGASTDTQYF TGTGCCATCACCCTCGCGACAGGGGGGGCGTCAACAGATACGCAGTATTTT
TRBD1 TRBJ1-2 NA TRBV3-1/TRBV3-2 CASSQDTGTGTYGYTF TGTGCCAGCAGCCAAGATACCGGGACAGGGACCTATGGCTACACCTTC
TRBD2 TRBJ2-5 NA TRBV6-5 CASTPGLAYETQYF TGTGCCAGCACCCCGGGACTAGCATATGAGACCCAGTACTTC
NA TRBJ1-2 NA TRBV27 CASRPSGALHGYTF TGTGCCAGCCGCCCCTCAGGGGCGTTGCATGGCTACACCTTC
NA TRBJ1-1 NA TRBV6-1 CASSETRGSEAFF TGTGCCAGCAGTGAAACCAGAGGTTCTGAAGCTTTCTTT
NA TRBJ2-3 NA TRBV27 CASRILAALTDTQYF TGTGCCAGCAGGATCTTAGCGGCACTCACAGATACGCAGTATTTT
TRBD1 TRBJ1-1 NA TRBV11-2 CASSRQGFSAEAFF TGTGCCAGCAGCCGACAGGGGTTCAGTGCTGAAGCTTTCTTT
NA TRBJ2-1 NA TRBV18 CASSYLGNEQFF TGTGCCAGCTCATATCTAGGAAATGAGCAGTTCTTC
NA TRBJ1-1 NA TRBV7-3 CASSLRPGAEAFF TGTGCCAGCAGCTTACGGCCGGGGGCTGAAGCTTTCTTT
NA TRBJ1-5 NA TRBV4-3 CASSQDLEGVGSNQPQHF TGCGCCAGCAGCCAAGATCTAGAAGGGGTAGGGAGCAATCAGCCCCAGCATTTT
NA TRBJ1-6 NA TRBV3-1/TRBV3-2 CASSQVGGYNSPLHF TGTGCCAGCAGCCAAGTCGGCGGCTATAATTCACCCCTCCACTTT
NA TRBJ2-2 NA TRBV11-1 CASGRQVNTGELFF TGTGCCAGCGGTCGACAGGTGAACACCGGGGAGCTGTTTTTT
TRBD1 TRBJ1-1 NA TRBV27 CASRTGGGTEAFF TGTGCCAGCAGGACAGGGGGAGGCACTGAAGCTTTCTTT
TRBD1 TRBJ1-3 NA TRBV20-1 CSASPPHRGFGNTIYF TGCAGTGCTAGTCCCCCCCACAGGGGCTTTGGGAACACCATATATTTT
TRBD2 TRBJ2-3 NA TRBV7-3 CASSLKGLAGGPDTQYF TGTGCCAGCAGCTTAAAGGGACTAGCGGGGGGTCCAGATACGCAGTATTTT
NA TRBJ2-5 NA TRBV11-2 CASSVRSQPRGFMETQYF TGTGCCAGCAGCGTTAGGTCACAACCCAGGGGATTTATGGAGACCCAGTACTTC
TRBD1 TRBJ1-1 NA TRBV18 CASSPKTGGSTEAFF TGTGCCAGCTCACCTAAAACAGGGGGTAGCACTGAAGCTTTCTTT
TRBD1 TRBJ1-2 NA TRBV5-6 CASSLDRGSSYGYTF TGTGCCAGCAGCTTAGACAGGGGATCTTCCTATGGCTACACCTTC
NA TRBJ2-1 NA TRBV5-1 CASSLSGAGYNEQFF TGCGCCAGCAGCTTGTCAGGGGCGGGTTACAATGAGCAGTTCTTC
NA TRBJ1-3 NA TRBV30 CAWSKTALGNTIYF TGTGCCTGGAGTAAGACAGCCCTTGGAAACACCATATATTTT
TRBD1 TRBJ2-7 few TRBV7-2 CASSLRQGHSYEQYF TGTGCCAGCAGCCTAAGACAGGGGCACTCCTACGAGCAGTACTTC
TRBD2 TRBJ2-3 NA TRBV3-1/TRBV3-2 CASSGRHGGWDTDTQYF TGTGCCAGCAGCGGGAGACACGGGGGGTGGGACACAGATACGCAGTATTTT
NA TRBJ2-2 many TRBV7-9 CASSWSSATNTGELFF TGTGCCAGCAGCTGGTCTAGCGCTACGAACACCGGGGAGCTGTTTTTT
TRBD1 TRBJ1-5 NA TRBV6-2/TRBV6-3 CASSYIGGGNQPQHF TGTGCCAGCAGTTACATAGGGGGCGGGAATCAGCCCCAGCATTTT
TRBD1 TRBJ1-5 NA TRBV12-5 CASVGKEGARNQPQHF TGTGCTAGTGTCGGAAAAGAGGGGGCGCGTAATCAGCCCCAGCATTTT
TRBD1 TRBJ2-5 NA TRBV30 CACSGTGDPRETQYF TGTGCCTGCTCCGGGACAGGGGATCCGCGCGAGACCCAGTACTTC
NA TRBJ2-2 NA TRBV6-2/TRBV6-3 CASSGSGLAGELFF TGTGCCAGCAGTGGGAGCGGGTTAGCCGGGGAGCTGTTTTTT
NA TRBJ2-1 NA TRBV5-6 CASSWTGTPYNEQFF TGTGCCAGCAGCTGGACCGGGACACCCTACAATGAGCAGTTCTTC
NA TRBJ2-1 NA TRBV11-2 CASNQDVAIRHEQFF TGTGCCAGCAACCAGGACGTAGCGATAAGGCATGAGCAGTTCTTC
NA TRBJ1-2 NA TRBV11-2 CASSPNTAWGYTF TGTGCCAGCAGCCCCAACACCGCCTGGGGCTACACCTTC
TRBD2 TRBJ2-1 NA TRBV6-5 CASRPVGRESGEQFF TGTGCCAGCAGGCCGGTGGGGCGGGAGAGCGGTGAGCAGTTCTTC
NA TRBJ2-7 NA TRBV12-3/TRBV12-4 CASSLGLRYEQYF TGTGCCAGCAGTTTAGGTCTCCGCTACGAGCAGTACTTC
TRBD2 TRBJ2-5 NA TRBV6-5 CASSPRLSGGETQYF TGTGCCAGCAGTCCTCGCCTTAGCGGGGGAGAGACCCAGTACTTC
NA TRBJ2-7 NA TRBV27 CASSSEGKAYEQYF TGTGCCAGCAGTTCAGAGGGCAAAGCCTACGAGCAGTACTTC
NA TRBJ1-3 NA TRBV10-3 CAISVTGTISGNTIYF TGTGCCATCAGTGTTACAGGGACGATCTCTGGAAACACCATATATTTT
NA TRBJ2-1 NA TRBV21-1 CARGDSWSYNEQFF TGTGCCAGGGGGGACTCCTGGTCCTACAATGAGCAGTTCTTC
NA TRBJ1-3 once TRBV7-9 CASSPSLGGNTIYF TGTGCCAGCAGCCCTAGCTTAGGTGGAAACACCATATATTTT
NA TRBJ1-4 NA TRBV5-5 CASSLEGVTNEKLFF TGTGCCAGCAGCTTGGAAGGGGTGACTAATGAAAAACTGTTTTTT
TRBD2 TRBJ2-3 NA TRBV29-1 CSAPPPSGGTPDTQYF TGCAGCGCCCCACCCCCGAGCGGGGGGACCCCAGATACGCAGTATTTT
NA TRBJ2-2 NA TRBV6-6 CASSSTGELFF TGTGCCAGCTCCAGCACCGGGGAGCTGTTTTTT
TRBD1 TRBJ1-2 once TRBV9 CASSVVGQGAGGYTF TGTGCCAGCAGCGTAGTAGGGCAGGGGGCAGGTGGCTACACCTTC
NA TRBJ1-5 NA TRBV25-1 CASRPDSFPLLANQPQHF TGTGCCAGCAGGCCGGACAGCTTTCCTCTCCTAGCAAATCAGCCCCAGCATTTT
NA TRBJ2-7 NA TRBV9 CASSTGTRGYEQYF TGTGCCAGCAGCACCGGGACCAGGGGTTACGAGCAGTACTTC
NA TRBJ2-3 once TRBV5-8 CASSLAGQSHSTDTQYF TGTGCCAGCAGCTTGGCTGGACAGTCTCATAGCACAGATACGCAGTATTTT
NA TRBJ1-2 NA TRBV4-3 CASSHTSTGGYTF TGCGCCAGCAGCCATACCTCGACGGGGGGCTACACCTTC
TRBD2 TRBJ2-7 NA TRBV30 CAWSVMRESGEQYF TGTGCCTGGAGTGTAATGCGGGAGTCGGGGGAGCAGTACTTC